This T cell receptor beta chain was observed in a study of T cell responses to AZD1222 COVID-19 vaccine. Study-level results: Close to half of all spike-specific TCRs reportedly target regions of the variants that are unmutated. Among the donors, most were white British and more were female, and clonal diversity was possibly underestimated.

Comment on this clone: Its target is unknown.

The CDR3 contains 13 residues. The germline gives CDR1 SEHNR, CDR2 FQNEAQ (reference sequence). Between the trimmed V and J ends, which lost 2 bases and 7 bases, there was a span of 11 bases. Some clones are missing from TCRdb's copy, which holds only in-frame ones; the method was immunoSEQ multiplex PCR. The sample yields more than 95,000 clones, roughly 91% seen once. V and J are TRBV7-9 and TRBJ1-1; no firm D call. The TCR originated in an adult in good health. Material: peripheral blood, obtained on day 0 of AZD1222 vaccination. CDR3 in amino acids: CASSLISGDEAFF. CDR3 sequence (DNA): TGTGCCAGCAGCTTAATCTCGGGAGATGAAGCTTTCTTT.